These 28 T cell receptor beta chains share one sample of origin, sequenced in a study of blood T cell repertoires in COVID-19. Method: immunoSEQ multiplex PCR; TCRdb's copy keeps in-frame clones and lacks some. The sample carries some 100,000 clones, 84% recorded once. Sequencing was carried out using peripheral blood. These receptors were collected from a woman older than 75 with active or convalescent COVID-19.

The chain links TRBV5-4 to TRBJ2-7; perhaps TRBD2 as D (6 bases). The CDR3 has 15 residues. Looked up from germline, CDR1 is SGHNT and CDR2 is YYREEE (reference sequence). With 3 bases removed from V and 0 bases from J, the gap between germline ends came to 13 bases. CDR3 sequence reads: CASSWRDGSSYEQYF. The CDR3 region has the DNA TGTGCCAGCAGCTGGCGGGACGGCAGCTCCTACGAGCAGTACTTC.

The chain uses TRBV5-1 and TRBJ2-7; perhaps TRBD2 as D (5 bases). Germline V lookup: CDR1 SGHRS, CDR2 YFSETQ. The V and J ends lost 3 bases and 3 bases respectively, with 13 bases between them. The CDR3 runs to 14 residues. The chain's CDR3 is CASSSDDYNYEQYF. In DNA form, the CDR3 reads TGCGCCAGCAGCTCCGACGACTACAACTACGAGCAGTACTTC.

This sequence joins TRBV3-1 (or the pseudogene TRBV3-2) and TRBJ2-1; TRBD2 matches at 7 bases. CDR1 LGHDT and CDR2 YNNKEL come from the germline V gene (reference sequence). This CDR3 contains 15 residues. Germline trimming cut 0 bases from V and 3 bases from J; bases unmatched to any gene: 2. DNA for the CDR3: TGTGCCAGCAGCCAAGAGGCTAGCGGCTACAATGAGCAGTTCTTC. Translating gives CASSQEASGYNEQFF.

J is TRBJ2-1 and V is TRBV2, with D possibly TRBD1 on 5 matching bases. This CDR3 spans 14 amino acids. Germline assignment: CDR1 SNHLY and CDR2 FYNNEI. Trimming removed 7 bases from V and 8 bases from J, with 18 bases in between. For the CDR3, the DNA is TGTGCCAGCACCGGCAGGGCTATAAGCCATGAGCAGTTCTTC. Translation gives CASTGRAISHEQFF.

The V gene is TRBV4-2, the J gene TRBJ1-2; D is ambiguous. The V and J ends lost 0 bases and 4 bases respectively, with 9 bases between them. The germline V gene has CDR1 LGHNA and CDR2 YNFKEQ. The CDR3 is 14 residues long. The CDR3 region is CASSQDWQAYGYTF. The CDR3, as DNA: TGTGCCAGCAGCCAAGACTGGCAGGCCTATGGCTACACCTTC.

The chain is built from TRBV2 and TRBJ2-5; 8 bases are shared with TRBD2. J was trimmed by 1 base and V by 7 bases; bases with no gene match: 11. This CDR3 is 16 amino acids long. CDR1 is SNHLY and CDR2 is FYNNEI in the germline V gene. The CDR3 DNA reads TGTGCCAGCAATTACCCGGGACTAGGTCCCCAAGAGACCCAGTACTTC. Its translation is CASNYPGLGPQETQYF.

This clone was seen at least ten times. The V call is TRBV12-1, the J call TRBJ2-7; the table's D call, TRBD1, was not checked against the DNA. TRBV12-1 is classified as a pseudogene. The length of the CDR3 is 11 residues. The CDR3 is CASNDKDEQYF. CDR3 DNA sequence: TGTGCCAGCAACGACAAGGACGAGCAGTACTTC.

The CDR3 DNA sequence: TGTGCCAGCAGCCTCGGGACACTCAATGAGCAGTTCTTC. This encodes CASSLGTLNEQFF. The V call is TRBV11-3, the J call TRBJ2-1, with a tentative D call TRBD1 (6 bases). The CDR3 sequence is 13 residues long. Germline CDR1 reads SGHNT; CDR2 reads YENEEA. V dropped 5 bases and J dropped 6 bases, with 11 bases sitting between them.

The rearrangement links TRBV18 to TRBJ2-2; 8 nucleotides agree with TRBD1. With 3 bases clipped from V and 0 bases from J, the junction kept 3 bases outside the gene matches. CDR1 is KGHSH, CDR2 LQKENI, per germline. The CDR3 has 16 amino acids. The CDR3 sequence: CASSPPGQANTGELFF. In DNA, the CDR3 is TGTGCCAGCTCACCTCCGGGACAGGCGAACACCGGGGAGCTGTTTTTT.

The count of this clone is one. The chain employs TRBV15 and TRBJ1-3, with 9 bases fitting TRBD1. Germline lookup yields CDR1 LNHNV and CDR2 YYDKDF (reference sequence). With 3 bases clipped from V and 11 bases from J, the junction kept 11 bases outside the gene matches. This CDR3 comprises 15 residues. DNA of the CDR3: TGTGCCACCAGCAGTTCGGGACAGGGAGTTGGCGCCATATATTTT. Protein: CATSSSGQGVGAIYF.

The rearrangement uses TRBV15 and TRBJ2-1; possibly TRBD1 for D (6 bases). V lost 7 bases and J lost 1, with 11 bases in between. The CDR3 totals 14 residues. Germline CDR1 is LNHNV and CDR2 is YYDKDF (reference sequence). Here the CDR3 DNA reads TGTGCCACCAACCGGGACAAATCCTACAATGAGCAGTTCTTC. Translated, it gives CATNRDKSYNEQFF.

The sample holds many counts of this clone. V is TRBV19 and J is TRBJ1-1; D not resolved. The CDR3 is made up of 15 amino acids. Trimming took off 1 base at V and 3 bases at J, with 12 bases between the two ends. Germline assignment: CDR1 LNHDA and CDR2 SQIVND (reference sequence). The DNA for the CDR3 is TGTGCCAGTAGTATAGGAACGGTTGCCGACACTGAAGCTTTCTTT. It encodes CASSIGTVADTEAFF. The full variable domain, its missing parts supplied by reference TRBV19 and TRBJ1-1, is DGGITQSPKYLFRKEGQNVTLSCEQNLNHDAMYWYRQDPGQGLRLIYYSQIVNDFQKGDIAEGYSVSREKKESFPLTVTSAQKNPTAFYLCASSIGTVADTEAFFGQGTRLTVV.

This chain uses TRBV11-3 with TRBJ2-1, with 9 bases identical to TRBD2. This CDR3 has 14 amino acids. Germline lookup yields CDR1 SGHNT and CDR2 YENEEA. J lost 6 bases, V lost 4 bases, and 4 bases had no gene match. The CDR3 here is CASSSGLAGNEQFF. For the CDR3, the DNA is TGTGCCAGCAGCTCGGGACTAGCCGGCAATGAGCAGTTCTTC.

This clone was seen a single time. The gene calls are TRBV10-1 and TRBJ1-2; D call uncertain. Germline loops: CDR1 WNHNN, CDR2 SYGVQD (reference sequence). The V end was cut by 4 bases, the J end by 3 bases, with 9 bases between. The CDR3 contains 13 residues. The CDR3 DNA sequence: TGCGCCAGCAGTGCCTCCGGAGACTATGGCTACACCTTC. Translation gives CASSASGDYGYTF.

V is TRBV9 and J is TRBJ1-3, with 7 bases identical to TRBD1. The V and J ends lost 5 bases and 2 bases, in that order; junction bases with no gene match: 10. CDR3 length: 16 amino acids. Germline values: CDR1 SGDLS, CDR2 YYNGEE. CDR3 in amino acids: CASSSQGQLTGNTIYF. The CDR3 nucleotides read TGTGCCAGCAGTTCGCAGGGACAGCTTACTGGAAACACCATATATTTT.

This clone was recorded a few times. The chain recombines TRBV4-2 with TRBJ1-1; TRBD1 matches at 8 bases. The CDR3 is 17 residues long. CDR1 is LGHNA, CDR2 YNFKEQ, per germline. The V segment lost 5 bases and the J segment 0 bases; nucleotides outside the gene matches: 11. The CDR3 DNA reads TGTGCCAGCAGCAGGGGGACAGGAGGAGCCGTGAACACTGAAGCTTTCTTT. Encoded protein: CASSRGTGGAVNTEAFF.

The chain carries TRBV7-2 and TRBJ2-2; TRBD1 might be the D (5 bases). CDR3 length: 14 residues. V was clipped by 2 bases and J by 5 bases, with 9 bases between them. Germline CDR1 is SGHTA and CDR2 is FQGNSA. CDR3 protein: CASSLQGLTGELFF. DNA of the CDR3: TGTGCCAGCAGCTTACAGGGATTAACCGGGGAGCTGTTTTTT.

This chain joins TRBV19 and TRBJ2-4; tentatively, D is TRBD1 (5 bases). Per germline, CDR1 LNHDA and CDR2 SQIVND (reference sequence). V lost 4 bases and J lost 0, with 13 bases in between. The CDR3 is 16 residues long. In DNA, the CDR3 is TGTGCCAGTAGTACCAGGACAATCCTAGCCAAAAACATTCAGTACTTC. The encoded protein is CASSTRTILAKNIQYF.

The V call is TRBV4-2, the J call TRBJ2-1, with TRBD2 identical over 7 bases. Germline V gene data show CDR1 as LGHNA and CDR2 as YNFKEQ. The CDR3 is 14 residues long. V trimming: 0 bases; J trimming: 8 bases; junction bases outside the gene matches: 4. CDR3 protein: CASSQDEGRDEQFF. The CDR3 DNA reads as TGTGCCAGCAGCCAAGATGAGGGGAGGGATGAGCAGTTCTTC.

This sequence joins TRBV10-1 and TRBJ1-1, with TRBD1 matching over 9 bases. The CDR3 sequence is 18 residues long. The germline V gene has CDR1 WNHNN and CDR2 SYGVQD (reference sequence). The V and J ends lost 0 bases and 4 bases, in that order; junction bases with no gene match: 12. CDR3 sequence (DNA): TGCGCCAGCAGTGAGTCGGGTTGGGACAGGGATGGAGGCACTGAAGCTTTCTTT. Amino acid sequence: CASSESGWDRDGGTEAFF.

This sequence joins TRBV14 and TRBJ2-2; tentative D call: TRBD2 (6 bases). This CDR3 region has 18 residues. V lost 0 bases and J lost 0, with 14 bases in between. From germline, CDR1 is SGHDN and CDR2 FVKESK. CDR3 nucleotides: TGTGCCAGCAGCCAAGATCTCTTAGCGGTTGCGAACACCGGGGAGCTGTTTTTT. It yields the protein CASSQDLLAVANTGELFF.

This clone was observed once. V usage is TRBV28 and J usage is TRBJ2-2, with 7 bases lining up with TRBD1. V lost 6 bases, J lost 2 bases, and 9 bases stayed unmatched. The germline CDR1 and CDR2 sequences are MDHEN and SYDVKM. CDR3 size: 16 residues. The CDR3 here is CASSTGTASNTGELFF. CDR3 DNA: TGTGCCAGCAGCACAGGGACAGCGTCAAACACCGGGGAGCTGTTTTTT.

The chain links TRBV13 to TRBJ2-7; D possibly corresponds to TRBD2 (5 bases). Germline V gives CDR1 PRHDT, CDR2 FYEKMQ (reference sequence). The CDR3 contains 11 residues. Trimming shortened V by 5 bases and J by 3 bases, and 5 bases separated the two germline ends. The CDR3 DNA reads TGTGCCAGCAGCGGGAGCTACGAGCAGTACTTC. Translating gives CASSGSYEQYF.

This chain links TRBV28 with TRBJ1-2; no firm D call. Germline assignment: CDR1 MDHEN and CDR2 SYDVKM. The CDR3 consists of 13 residues. V was clipped by 11 bases and J by 7 bases, with 20 bases between them. The CDR3 region has the DNA TGTGCCTCGCAGTTCTTGACGGCAGGTGGCTACACCTTC. Protein product: CASQFLTAGGYTF.

The chain links TRBV19 to TRBJ2-1; 8 nucleotides line up with TRBD1. Germline CDR1 is LNHDA and CDR2 is SQIVND (reference sequence). The CDR3 loop spans 17 amino acids. J gave up 0 bases and V 0 bases, and 4 bases lay outside the gene matches. CDR3 sequence (DNA): TGTGCCAGTAGTATAGAGGCGGGACAGGCCTCCTACAATGAGCAGTTCTTC. It translates to CASSIEAGQASYNEQFF.

This clone was counted at least ten times. Here the CDR3 reads CASSVQGMSFGEQFF. The CDR3 nucleotides read TGTGCCAGCAGTGTACAGGGGATGAGCTTCGGGGAGCAGTTCTTC. The gene calls are TRBV25-1 and TRBJ2-1; 7 bases fit TRBD1. Trimming took 4 bases from V and 10 from J; bases not matched to a gene: 13. The V gene's germline CDR1 is MGHDK and CDR2 SYGVNS. This CDR3 region has 15 residues.

The V gene is TRBV19, the J gene TRBJ2-5, with D possibly being TRBD1 (6 bases). The CDR3 is 13 residues long. CDR1 is LNHDA and CDR2 is SQIVND in the germline V gene (reference sequence). Between the trimmed V and J ends, which lost 7 bases and 5 bases, there was a span of 14 bases. CDR3 residues: CASTRGGSETQYF. As DNA, the CDR3 is TGTGCCAGTACCAGGGGCGGGTCGGAGACCCAGTACTTC. Complete variable domain (other parts from reference TRBV19 and TRBJ2-5): DGGITQSPKYLFRKEGQNVTLSCEQNLNHDAMYWYRQDPGQGLRLIYYSQIVNDFQKGDIAEGYSVSREKKESFPLTVTSAQKNPTAFYLCASTRGGSETQYFGPGTRLLVL.

The chain employs TRBV6-1 and TRBJ1-1, with a tentative D call TRBD1 (5 bases). V lost 1 base and J lost 3, with 9 bases in between. This CDR3 is built from 14 residues. Germline V gene lookup returns CDR1 MNHNS and CDR2 SASEGT. The CDR3 sequence is CASSEVRGYTEAFF. DNA of the CDR3: TGTGCCAGCAGTGAAGTTCGGGGGTACACTGAAGCTTTCTTT.